This T cell receptor (beta chain) was documented in a study of T cell responses to AZD1222 COVID-19 vaccine. V shed 8 bases and J shed 6 bases, with 8 bases lying between them. The CDR3 totals 11 residues. Germline V gene lookup returns CDR1 SNHLY and CDR2 FYNNEI. Produced via immunoSEQ multiplex PCR; TCRdb's table is partial and in-frame only. The sample carries 90,000 to 100,000 clones, 85% to 90% recorded once. The chain carries TRBV2 and TRBJ2-1; tentatively, D is TRBD1 (5 bases). The origin of this receptor is an adult in good health. The source material was peripheral blood, sampled on day 0 of AZD1222 vaccination. Here the CDR3 DNA reads TGTGCCAGCGGGGCCCTCAATGAGCAGTTCTTC. It codes for CASGALNEQFF.